The next 14 T cell receptor beta chains were all read from a single sample in a study of shared clonotypes between healthy human individuals. TCRdb keeps only in-frame clones here, not all; method: immunoSEQ multiplex PCR. The table lists 550,000 to 850,000 clones, 74% of them singletons, with approximately 1.6% in the top ten. Sequenced sample: memory CD4+ T cells sorted from blood. Noted subset: CD45RA-negative fraction. The origin of the receptors is a woman in her 30s in good health.

This rearrangement joins TRBV28 to TRBJ1-1; 9 bases fit TRBD1. CDR1 and CDR2 (germline): MDHEN, SYDVKM. This CDR3 has 17 residues. The V and J ends lost 7 bases and 0 bases, in that order; junction bases with no gene match: 12. The CDR3 sequence is CASNRGRVSNLNTEAFF. Written as DNA, the CDR3 is TGTGCCAGCAACAGGGGGCGTGTTTCTAATTTGAACACTGAAGCTTTCTTT.

CDR3 sequence: CATSPSGRAVVGSYNEQFF. The CDR3 nucleotides are TGTGCCACCAGTCCTAGCGGGAGGGCCGTGGTGGGTTCCTACAATGAGCAGTTCTTC. The chain links TRBV15 to TRBJ2-1, with 12 bases that match TRBD2. The length of the CDR3 is 19 residues. After removal of 6 bases from V and 1 base from J, the junction contained 13 bases not matched to a gene. Germline CDR1 and CDR2: LNHNV and YYDKDF (reference sequence).

This clone was recorded only once. The V gene is TRBV25-1, the J gene TRBJ2-1; 7 bases align to TRBD2. The trim removed 6 bases at V and 4 bases at J, leaving 6 bases unmatched. The CDR3 consists of 14 residues. The V gene's germline CDR1 is MGHDK and CDR2 SYGVNS. As DNA, the CDR3 is TGTGCCAGCAGCCGGACTAGTACTTACAATGAGCAGTTCTTC. Translating gives CASSRTSTYNEQFF.

This clone appeared a few times. J is TRBJ2-3 and V is TRBV4-1; 8 nucleotides line up with TRBD2. This CDR3 contains 16 residues. Germline lookup yields CDR1 MGHRA and CDR2 YSYEKL. Trimming removed 4 bases from V and 5 bases from J; junction bases left unmatched: 11. In nucleotides, the CDR3 is TGCGCCAGCAGCCGACTAGCGATAGGGACCGAAGATACGCAGTATTTT. This sequence encodes CASSRLAIGTEDTQYF.

The rearrangement joins TRBV9 to TRBJ2-7; D not resolved. V was pared by 1 base and J by 1 base, with 9 bases between. Germline values: CDR1 SGDLS, CDR2 YYNGEE. The CDR3 has 14 amino acids. This chain's CDR3 is CASSVNVGSYEQYF. The DNA of the CDR3 is TGTGCCAGCAGCGTAAACGTCGGATCCTACGAGCAGTACTTC.

V usage is TRBV28 and J usage is TRBJ2-7, with a weak D call TRBD2 (5 bases). From germline, CDR1 is MDHEN and CDR2 SYDVKM. The V and J ends lost 5 bases and 2 bases respectively, with 13 bases between them. There are 14 residues in the CDR3. The chain's CDR3 is CASSEGISPYEQYF. CDR3 coding DNA: TGTGCCAGCAGTGAGGGAATCTCCCCCTACGAGCAGTACTTC.

V is TRBV7-9 and J is TRBJ2-3; no definite D call. Germline values: CDR1 SEHNR, CDR2 FQNEAQ (reference sequence). The CDR3 has 13 amino acids. The germline V and J ends were trimmed by 7 bases and 0 bases, with 8 bases remaining between them. The CDR3 spells CASNLASTDTQYF. DNA for the CDR3: TGTGCCAGCAATTTGGCTAGCACAGATACGCAGTATTTT. Full variable domain (remainder filled in from reference TRBV7-9 and TRBJ2-3): DTGVSQNPRHKITKRGQNVTFRCDPISEHNRLYWYRQTLGQGPEFLTYFQNEAQLEKSRLLSDRFSAERPKGSFSTLEIQRTEQGDSAMYLCASNLASTDTQYFGPGTRLTVL.

At least ten counts were recorded for this clone. The V call is TRBV5-5, the J call TRBJ2-1, with D possibly TRBD2 on 6 matching bases. The germline V gene encodes CDR1 SGHKS and CDR2 YYEKEE (reference sequence). The CDR3 spans 15 residues. V was trimmed by 3 bases and J by 7 bases, leaving 17 bases between them. CDR3 nucleotide sequence: TGTGCCAGCAGCTCAACGCCGACTAGTCATAATGAGCAGTTCTTC. Its protein product is CASSSTPTSHNEQFF.

This clone appeared a few times. This chain links TRBV4-2 with TRBJ2-5, with D possibly called TRBD1 or TRBD2 (6 bases each). The V end lost 1 base, the J end lost 6 bases, and 12 bases lay between the germline ends. The CDR3 has 14 residues. CDR1 and CDR2 from the germline V gene are LGHNA and YNFKEQ. DNA for the CDR3: TGTGCCAGCAGCCAAGGGCCTCGGGGGCAGACCCAGTACTTC. It encodes CASSQGPRGQTQYF.

This chain's CDR3 is CASSLLNPGGDAPFF. The CDR3 coding sequence is TGTGCCAGCAGCTTGTTAAACCCAGGGGGCGATGCACCTTTCTTT. The chain couples TRBV5-6 to TRBJ1-1; 8 bases map to TRBD1. CDR3 size: 15 residues. Trimming cost V 1 base and J 12 bases; bases outside gene matches: 14. Germline lookup yields CDR1 SGHDT and CDR2 YYEEEE.

The rearrangement links TRBV25-1 to TRBJ1-5, with D unclear. This CDR3 contains 16 residues. Per the germline V gene, CDR1 is MGHDK and CDR2 is SYGVNS. V was shortened by 1 base and J by 3 bases, with 13 bases between the two germline ends. The CDR3 nucleotides read TGTGCCAGCAGTGAATTTCTGGGAACCTACAATCAGCCCCAGCATTTT. It codes for CASSEFLGTYNQPQHF.

This chain uses TRBV29-1 with TRBJ2-3; D unresolved. The CDR3 is made up of 13 amino acids. V was shortened by 3 bases and J by 0 bases, with 7 bases between the two germline ends. Germline V gives CDR1 SQVTM, CDR2 ANQGSEA. The CDR3 reads CSVDQRSTDTQYF. DNA of the CDR3: TGCAGCGTTGATCAGCGCAGCACAGATACGCAGTATTTT.

J is TRBJ2-3 and V is TRBV5-1; 10 bases are shared with TRBD1. Trimming removed 6 bases from V and 0 bases from J; junction bases left unmatched: 4. Germline CDR1 reads SGHRS; CDR2 reads YFSETQ. The CDR3 spans 15 residues. DNA of the CDR3: TGCGCCAGCACCGGGACAGGGGTTAGCACAGATACGCAGTATTTT. Translation: CASTGTGVSTDTQYF.

This clone came up once. The chain employs TRBV4-2 and TRBJ1-6, with 8 bases identical to TRBD1. The CDR3 has 16 amino acids. The germline V gene encodes CDR1 LGHNA and CDR2 YNFKEQ. J lost 7 bases, V lost 7 bases, and 12 bases had no gene match. CDR3 in DNA: TGTGCCAGCAACGCCAGGGGGCGGGGGTCGAATTCACCCCTCCACTTT. This codes for CASNARGRGSNSPLHF.